Listed here are 28 T cell receptor beta chains from one sample, sequenced in a study of shared clonotypes between healthy human individuals (dated by TCRdb to between 2020 and 2021). Libraries came from the immunoSEQ multiplex PCR assay. TCRdb re-hosts the immuneACCESS table, in-frame sequences only. Its copies lack some clones; in the studies checked, an unresolved V gene accounts for under half of them, and the cause for the rest is not known. For this sample there are about 2 million clones; roughly 96% appear just once. The top ten clonotypes cover 0.13% of the sample. The specimen sequenced was naive CD4+ T cells sorted from blood. The cell subset or site label, read with the paper, signifies: CD45RA+ positively selected. These receptors were obtained from a man between 18 and 29 years old in good health.

About this clone: Other DNA sequences from this sample encode an identical CDR3 as well. This sequence joins TRBV27 and TRBJ2-7; no clear D. Between the trimmed V and J ends, which lost 5 bases and 4 bases, there was a span of 12 bases. CDR3 length equals 13 residues. CDR1 is MNHEY and CDR2 is SMNVEV in the germline V gene (reference sequence). The CDR3 nucleotides read TGTGCCAGCAGTCCCAGGCCCTTTTACGAGCAGTACTTC. Amino acids: CASSPRPFYEQYF.

As concerns this clone: Other DNA sequences of this sample code for an identical CDR3. The V gene is TRBV6-1, the J gene TRBJ1-5; D unresolved. V was pared by 6 bases and J by 1 base, with 4 bases between. The CDR3 covers 12 residues. Germline V gene data show CDR1 as MNHNS and CDR2 as SASEGT. This CDR3 is CASRTSNQPQHF. The CDR3 region has the DNA TGTGCCAGCAGGACCAGCAATCAGCCCCAGCATTTT.

The gene calls are TRBV7-2 and TRBJ2-1; TRBD2 matches 8 bases. The germline gives CDR1 SGHTA, CDR2 FQGNSA. Trimming at V came to 0 bases and at J to 2 bases, leaving 3 bases not matched to a gene. CDR3 length: 16 residues. This CDR3 is CASSLAAGGPYNEQFF. The CDR3 nucleotides are TGTGCCAGCAGCTTAGCGGCGGGGGGCCCCTACAATGAGCAGTTCTTC.

This clone was counted a single time. The V gene is TRBV5-6, the J gene TRBJ1-3; D is unclear. The CDR3 contains 14 residues. Trimming removed 0 bases from V and 2 bases from J, with 6 bases in between. CDR1 and CDR2 from the germline V gene are SGHDT and YYEEEE. The CDR3 sequence is CASSLGQPGNTIYF. The CDR3 bases are TGTGCCAGCAGCTTGGGCCAACCTGGAAACACCATATATTTT.

The chain carries TRBV2 and TRBJ2-2; D is unclear. Germline-derived CDR1 and CDR2 are SNHLY and FYNNEI. CDR3 size: 13 residues. Trimming removed 4 bases from V and 2 bases from J, with 5 bases in between. Here the CDR3 reads CASSVANTGELFF. The CDR3 coding sequence is TGTGCCAGCAGTGTAGCTAACACCGGGGAGCTGTTTTTT. Full variable domain (rest looked up from reference TRBV2 and TRBJ2-2): EPEVTQTPSHQVTQMGQEVILRCVPISNHLYFYWYRQILGQKVEFLVSFYNNEISEKSEIFDDQFSVERPDGSNFTLKIRSTKLEDSAMYFCASSVANTGELFFGEGSRLTVL.

J is TRBJ2-3 and V is TRBV12-5; no clear D gene. There are 14 residues in the CDR3. Germline CDR1 reads LGHNT; CDR2 reads FRNRAP. Deletions cut 1 base from V and 2 bases from J, with 7 bases between. The CDR3 is CASGLGFYTDTQYF. CDR3 nucleotide sequence: TGTGCTAGTGGTTTGGGTTTCTACACAGATACGCAGTATTTT.

V usage is TRBV7-9 and J usage is TRBJ2-2, with 7 bases that match TRBD2. In germline, CDR1 is SEHNR, CDR2 FQNEAQ (reference sequence). The V gene end was trimmed by 3 bases and the J gene end by 3 bases; junction bases not matched to a gene: 7. The CDR3 runs to 16 residues. This CDR3 is CASSLAGAIYTGELFF. CDR3 sequence (DNA): TGTGCCAGCAGCTTGGCGGGAGCTATCTACACCGGGGAGCTGTTTTTT.

The DNA for the CDR3 is TGTGCCAGTAGTGTTAGAGATACGCAGTATTTT. It encodes CASSVRDTQYF. This chain joins TRBV19 and TRBJ2-3, with D uncertain. The germline V and J ends were trimmed by 5 bases and 5 bases, with 5 bases remaining between them. Germline-derived CDR1 and CDR2 are LNHDA and SQIVND (reference sequence). This CDR3 contains 11 residues.

The chain links TRBV9 to TRBJ1-3, with unresolved D. CDR3 length: 14 amino acids. Germline V gene sequence: CDR1 SGDLS, CDR2 YYNGEE. The ends were cut back, 0 bases at V and 3 bases at J, with 7 bases in the middle. The CDR3 loop is CASSVVGVGNTIYF. As DNA, the CDR3 is TGTGCCAGCAGCGTAGTCGGGGTTGGAAACACCATATATTTT.

This chain links TRBV25-1 with TRBJ1-6; D is perhaps TRBD1 (5 bases). CDR1 and CDR2 from the germline V gene are MGHDK and SYGVNS. This CDR3 has 13 residues. V lost 4 bases to trimming and J lost 4 bases, with 5 bases between them. The CDR3 region has the DNA TGTGCCAGCAGTGGGACATATAATTCACCCCTCCACTTT. Its translation is CASSGTYNSPLHF.

J is TRBJ1-1 and V is TRBV29-1; TRBD1 agrees at 7 bases. Trimming at V came to 3 bases and at J to 4 bases, leaving 5 bases not matched to a gene. In germline, CDR1 is SQVTM, CDR2 ANQGSEA. The CDR3 loop spans 13 amino acids. The CDR3 coding sequence is TGCAGCGTTGAGGAGCAGGGGGGCACTGAAGCTTTCTTT. Its translation is CSVEEQGGTEAFF. Variable domain in full (rest from reference TRBV29-1 and TRBJ1-1): SAVISQKPSRDICQRGTSLTIQCQVDSQVTMMFWYRQQPGQSLTLIATANQGSEATYESGFVIDKFPISRPNLTFSTLTVSNMSPEDSSIYLCSVEEQGGTEAFFGQGTRLTVV.

The chain recombines TRBV15 with TRBJ2-7, with D tentatively TRBD2 (5 bases). Trimming removed 4 bases at V and 3 bases at J, with 28 bases between. The CDR3 sequence is 19 residues long. Germline V gene sequence: CDR1 LNHNV, CDR2 YYDKDF (reference sequence). Written as DNA, the CDR3 is TGTGCCACCAGCACGCAAATCCCACCGGTGGGAGAAACGGGCTACGAGCAGTACTTC. Amino acids: CATSTQIPPVGETGYEQYF.

This rearrangement joins TRBV10-1 to TRBJ1-2; D perhaps matches TRBD1 (6 bases). With 3 bases removed from V and 6 bases from J, the gap between germline ends came to 20 bases. Germline loops: CDR1 WNHNN, CDR2 SYGVQD (reference sequence). CDR3 length: 16 amino acids. CDR3 sequence: CASSDSVGGEGHGYTF. The CDR3, as DNA: TGCGCCAGCAGTGACTCCGTCGGGGGCGAGGGGCATGGCTACACCTTC.

This rearrangement joins TRBV6-5 to TRBJ1-2; D is ambiguous. Germline CDR1 MNHEY, CDR2 SVGAGI. Trimming shortened V by 0 bases and J by 4 bases, and 12 bases separated the two germline ends. This CDR3 spans 15 amino acids. The DNA for the CDR3 is TGTGCCAGCAGTTACTCGGCGGCAGGCGCCTATGGCTACACCTTC. This codes for CASSYSAAGAYGYTF.

CDR3 bases: TGTGCCAGCAGCTTAGATGGCAGCCAGCCCCAGCATTTT. It encodes CASSLDGSQPQHF. The chain has TRBV7-2 and TRBJ1-5; the D is unclear. V lost 1 base and J lost 7, with 8 bases in between. The V gene's germline CDR1 is SGHTA and CDR2 FQGNSA. There are 13 residues in the CDR3.

This clone occurred once. The J gene is TRBJ1-1, the V gene TRBV9; TRBD1 matches at 8 bases. This CDR3 is 15 amino acids long. Trimming took 4 bases from V and 2 from J; bases not matched to a gene: 7. The germline gives CDR1 SGDLS, CDR2 YYNGEE. Here the CDR3 DNA reads TGTGCCAGCAGCCGTTTTGGACAGGGAAACACTGAAGCTTTCTTT. This codes for CASSRFGQGNTEAFF.

The V and J genes are TRBV25-1 and TRBJ2-7; possibly TRBD1 or TRBD2 for D (7 bases each). CDR1 and CDR2 (germline): MGHDK, SYGVNS. There are 14 residues in the CDR3. V dropped 5 bases and J dropped 6 bases, with 17 bases sitting between them. CDR3 nucleotide sequence: TGTGCCAGCAGTCACCCAGGGGGGGTCCGCGAGCAGTACTTC. Encoded protein: CASSHPGGVREQYF.

This sequence joins TRBV10-3 and TRBJ2-2; D gene uncertain. The V and J ends lost 0 bases and 6 bases respectively, with 8 bases between them. The CDR3 totals 14 residues. From germline, CDR1 is ENHRY and CDR2 SYGVKD. Here the CDR3 DNA reads TGTGCCATCAGTGAGTCGGGCGCTGCCGGGGAGCTGTTTTTT. Protein: CAISESGAAGELFF.

The chain couples TRBV11-2 to TRBJ1-6; D is unclear. Looked up from germline, CDR1 is SGHAT and CDR2 is FQNNGV. V lost 4 bases and J lost 7, with 14 bases in between. The CDR3 covers 15 residues. The CDR3 spells CASSSRVDLNSPLHF. Here the CDR3 DNA reads TGTGCCAGCAGCTCAAGGGTGGACCTCAATTCACCCCTCCACTTT. The full variable domain, with the rest looked up from reference TRBV11-2 and TRBJ1-6, is EAGVAQSPRYKIIEKRQSVAFWCNPISGHATLYWYQQILGQGPKLLIQFQNNGVVDDSQLPKDRFSAERLKGVDSTLKIQPAKLEDSAVYLCASSSRVDLNSPLHFGNGTRLTVT.

This chain links TRBV9 with TRBJ2-7, with 7 bases matching TRBD2. Germline V lookup: CDR1 SGDLS, CDR2 YYNGEE. The ends lost 3 bases at V and 5 bases at J; junction bases unmatched: 8. This CDR3 comprises 14 residues. CDR3 DNA sequence: TGTGCCAGCAGCGGCGGGGGAAATAAAGACGAGCAGTACTTC. It specifies CASSGGGNKDEQYF.

The J gene is TRBJ2-7, the V gene TRBV6-5; 7 bases are a match to TRBD1. This CDR3 is 14 amino acids long. Germline values: CDR1 MNHEY, CDR2 SVGAGI. The V gene end was trimmed by 3 bases and the J gene end by 3 bases; junction bases not matched to a gene: 5. The CDR3 loop is CASSYSQGVYEQYF. CDR3 nucleotides: TGTGCCAGCAGTTATAGTCAGGGGGTCTACGAGCAGTACTTC.

In nucleotides, the CDR3 is TGTGCCAGCAGCCAAGCCACTCTTTTCGAGCAGTACTTC. Protein sequence: CASSQATLFEQYF. V and J are TRBV14 and TRBJ2-5, with unresolved D. The tail of the sequence fits TRBJ2-7 better, so the J call may be wrong. From germline, CDR1 is SGHDN and CDR2 FVKESK. This CDR3 spans 13 amino acids.

The chain links TRBV10-3 to TRBJ2-2, with D unclear. Germline CDR1 ENHRY, CDR2 SYGVKD. The CDR3 covers 13 residues. The V end was cut by 5 bases, the J end by 5 bases, with 9 bases between. The CDR3 sequence is CAISPDATGELFF. CDR3 bases: TGTGCCATCAGTCCCGACGCAACCGGGGAGCTGTTTTTT.

On this clone: One junction end disagrees with the germline gene, perhaps due to a read error. Other DNA variants within this sample encode the same CDR3. This rearrangement joins TRBV7-9 to TRBJ1-2, with D unresolved. Germline CDR1 reads SEHNR; CDR2 reads FQNEAQ (reference sequence). CDR3 length: 12 amino acids. CDR3 loop: CASSPEGLGYTF. DNA for the CDR3: TGTGCCAGCAGCCCCGAAGGGCTTGGCTACACTTTC. The variable domain in full, completed from reference TRBV7-9 and TRBJ1-2, reads DTGVSQNPRHKITKRGQNVTFRCDPISEHNRLYWYRQTLGQGPEFLTYFQNEAQLEKSRLLSDRFSAERPKGSFSTLEIQRTEQGDSAMYLCASSPEGLGYTFGSGTRLTVV.

The chain links TRBV28 to TRBJ1-5; D uncertain. Trimming shortened V by 5 bases and J by 9 bases, and 11 bases separated the two germline ends. The CDR3 is 12 residues long. Looked up from germline, CDR1 is MDHEN and CDR2 is SYDVKM. CDR3 DNA: TGTGCCAGCAGTCAAGACACGGGGCCCCAGCATTTT. It encodes CASSQDTGPQHF.

The CDR3 bases are TGTGCCAGCAGTGAAATTCTAGCGAACAATGAGCAGTTCTTC. This gives the protein CASSEILANNEQFF. The rearrangement joins TRBV2 to TRBJ2-1, with a tentative D call TRBD2 (6 bases). This CDR3 comprises 14 residues. Germline assignment: CDR1 SNHLY and CDR2 FYNNEI. Trimming removed 2 bases at V and 5 bases at J, with 10 bases between.

V is TRBV28 and J is TRBJ1-6, with no clear D. Germline CDR1 is MDHEN and CDR2 is SYDVKM. This CDR3 has 12 amino acids. The V and J ends lost 3 bases and 12 bases respectively, with 9 bases between them. The CDR3 DNA reads as TGTGCCAGCAGTTTTGACGGGGAACCCCTCCACTTT. This encodes CASSFDGEPLHF.

The rearrangement links TRBV4-1 to TRBJ2-1; 8 positions match TRBD2. V shed 3 bases and J 3 bases; nucleotides not matched to a gene: 7. The CDR3 is 16 residues long. Per the germline V gene, CDR1 is MGHRA and CDR2 is YSYEKL. DNA for the CDR3: TGCGCCAGCAGCCAGAATAGCGGGGCCGTCTACAATGAGCAGTTCTTC. Its translation is CASSQNSGAVYNEQFF.